This T cell receptor (beta chain) was captured by sequencing in a study of blood T cells in healthy people across ages. Regarding the study as a whole: There was a strong correlation between TCR beta diversity and naive T cell percentage. When one million T cells were used, diversity estimates were thought to be underestimates. Per million T cells, TCR beta diversity dropped about linearly as age rose.

In the case of this clonotype: Its antigen is unidentified. A read error is possible here, since a much larger clone lies one base away.

The CDR3 contains 15 residues. Germline loops: CDR1 DFQATT, CDR2 SNEGSKA (reference sequence). A sample-barcoded 5' primer and a J-beta primer mix were used in a second PCR of about 7 to 11 cycles. Each cDNA molecule received a tag from a template-switch adaptor that had 12 random nucleotides. TCRdb itself ran the 5' RACE reads through MiXCR, one entry per CDR3 protein. The sample lists some 670,000 distinct CDR3 sequences, about 50% occurring once. The V and J genes are TRBV20-1 and TRBJ2-1; 8 bases are shared with TRBD2. The sample was blood. This TCR derives from a woman aged 80 or over in good health. DNA for the CDR3: TGCAGTACTAGAGATCGGCTAGCGGGTATCAATGAGCAGTTCTTC. Protein: CSTRDRLAGINEQFF.